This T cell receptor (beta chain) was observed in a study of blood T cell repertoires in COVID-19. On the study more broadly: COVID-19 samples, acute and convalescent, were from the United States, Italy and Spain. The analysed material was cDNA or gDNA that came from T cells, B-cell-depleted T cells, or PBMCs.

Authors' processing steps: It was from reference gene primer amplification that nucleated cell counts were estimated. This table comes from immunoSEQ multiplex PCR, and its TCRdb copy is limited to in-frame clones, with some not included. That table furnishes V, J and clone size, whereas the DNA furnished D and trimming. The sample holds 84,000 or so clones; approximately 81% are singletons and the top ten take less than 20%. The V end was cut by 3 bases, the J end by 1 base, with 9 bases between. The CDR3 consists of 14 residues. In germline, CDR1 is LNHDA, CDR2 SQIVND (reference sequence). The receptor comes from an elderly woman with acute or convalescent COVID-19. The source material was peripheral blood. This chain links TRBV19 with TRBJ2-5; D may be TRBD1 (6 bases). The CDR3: CASSMPGVQETQYF. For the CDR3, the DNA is TGTGCCAGTAGTATGCCAGGGGTCCAAGAGACCCAGTACTTC.